This T cell receptor beta chain comes out of a study of shared clonotypes between healthy human individuals. The table came from immunoSEQ multiplex PCR; TCRdb's copy has only in-frame clones and leaves some out. The sample has around 2.1 million clones; more than 90% are singletons. With respect to this clone: The same CDR3 arises from other DNA sequences in this sample as well.

This CDR3 is 13 amino acids long. Germline loops: CDR1 SEHNR, CDR2 FQNEAQ (reference sequence). V lost 3 bases and J lost 1, with 7 bases in between. The gene calls are TRBV7-9 and TRBJ2-7, with a possible D match to TRBD2 (6 bases). Input material: naive CD4+ T cells sorted from blood. Subset reported: CD45RA+ positively selected. This TCR came from a young man in good health. The CDR3 region has the DNA TGTGCCAGCAGCTTTGGGGGGTCCTACGAGCAGTACTTC. As protein: CASSFGGSYEQYF.